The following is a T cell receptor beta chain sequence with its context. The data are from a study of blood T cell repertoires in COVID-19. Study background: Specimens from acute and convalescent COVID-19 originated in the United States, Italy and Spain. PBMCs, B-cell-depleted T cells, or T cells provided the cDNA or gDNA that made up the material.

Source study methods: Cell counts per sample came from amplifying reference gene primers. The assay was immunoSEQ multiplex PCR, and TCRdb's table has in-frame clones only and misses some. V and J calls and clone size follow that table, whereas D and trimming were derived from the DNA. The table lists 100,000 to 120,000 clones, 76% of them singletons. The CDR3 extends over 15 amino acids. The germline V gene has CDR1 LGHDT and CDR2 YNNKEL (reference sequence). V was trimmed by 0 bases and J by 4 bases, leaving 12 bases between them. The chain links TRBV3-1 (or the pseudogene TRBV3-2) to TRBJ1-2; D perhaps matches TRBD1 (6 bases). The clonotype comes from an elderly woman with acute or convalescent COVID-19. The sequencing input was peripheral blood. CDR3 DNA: TGTGCCAGCAGCCAAGAGGGGGGGGCAAGCTATGGCTACACCTTC. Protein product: CASSQEGGASYGYTF.